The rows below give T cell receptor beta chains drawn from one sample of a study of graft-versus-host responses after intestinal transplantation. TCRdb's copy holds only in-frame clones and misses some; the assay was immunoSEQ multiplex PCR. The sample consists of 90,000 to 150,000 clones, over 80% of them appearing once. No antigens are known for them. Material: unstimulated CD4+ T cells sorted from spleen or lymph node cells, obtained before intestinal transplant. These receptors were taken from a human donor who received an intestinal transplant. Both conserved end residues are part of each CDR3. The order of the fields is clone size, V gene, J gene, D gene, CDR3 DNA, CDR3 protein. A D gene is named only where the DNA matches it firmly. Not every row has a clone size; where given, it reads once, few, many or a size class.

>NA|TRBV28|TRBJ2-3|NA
TGTGCCAGCAGTTCGGCGAACGTTAAGACTACGCAGTATTTT
CASSSANVKTTQYF
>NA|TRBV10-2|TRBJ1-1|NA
TGCGCCAGCAGCAGGGGAACTGAAGCTTTCTTT
CASSRGTEAFF
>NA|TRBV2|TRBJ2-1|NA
TGTGCCAGCGGGATAGCCCCGGGTTGGGGATACAATGAGCAGTTCTTC
CASGIAPGWGYNEQFF
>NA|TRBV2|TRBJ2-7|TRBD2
TGTGCCAGCACCAAAGCCCAACTAGCGTACGAGCAGTACTTC
CASTKAQLAYEQYF
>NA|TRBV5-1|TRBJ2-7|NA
TGCGCCAGCAGGAGGGCTAGCGAAGCCGCCTACGAGCAGTACTTC
CASRRASEAAYEQYF
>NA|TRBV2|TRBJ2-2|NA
TGTGCCAGCAGTGCCACGCGCGCCGGGGAGCTGTTTTTT
CASSATRAGELFF
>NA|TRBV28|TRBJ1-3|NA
TGTGCCAGCAGTTTATTAGGAGCTGGAAACACCATATATTTT
CASSLLGAGNTIYF
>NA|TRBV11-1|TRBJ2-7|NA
TGTGCCAGCAGCTTAAACAGGGCCTTGGGGGAGCAGTACTTC
CASSLNRALGEQYF
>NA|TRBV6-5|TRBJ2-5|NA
TGTGCCAGCAGTGTACCGGGACACGGAGAAGAGACCCAGTACTTC
CASSVPGHGEETQYF
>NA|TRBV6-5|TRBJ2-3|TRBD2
TGTGCCAGCAGTTACATAGCGGGAGCCCCAGATACGCAGTATTTT
CASSYIAGAPDTQYF
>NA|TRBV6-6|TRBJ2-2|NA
TGTGCCAGCAGTTACGTATCCGGGGAGCTGTTTTTT
CASSYVSGELFF
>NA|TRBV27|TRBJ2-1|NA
TGTGCCACCCGTCAGGGAGGCTCCTACAATGAGCAGTTCTTC
CATRQGGSYNEQFF
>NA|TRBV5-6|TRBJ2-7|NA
TGTGCCAGCAACTCCGGCGGGGAGCAGTACTTC
CASNSGGEQYF
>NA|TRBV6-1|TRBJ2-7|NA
TGTGCCAGCAGCCTTTGGACTACTAGCTCCTACGAGCAGTACTTC
CASSLWTTSSYEQYF
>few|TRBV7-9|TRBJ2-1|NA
TGTGCCAGCAGCTTCGCCAGGGAAAATGAGCAGTTCTTC
CASSFARENEQFF
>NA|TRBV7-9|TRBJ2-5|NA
TGTGCCAGCAGCTCGACAGGCCAAGAGACCCAGTACTTC
CASSSTGQETQYF
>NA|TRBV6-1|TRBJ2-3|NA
TGTGCCAGCAGGGACCTCCTCACAGATACGCAGTATTTT
CASRDLLTDTQYF
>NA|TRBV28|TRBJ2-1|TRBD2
TGTGCCAGCGGGACTAGCGGCTACAATGAGCAGTTCTTC
CASGTSGYNEQFF
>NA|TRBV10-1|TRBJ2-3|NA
TGCGCCAGCAGTCCTCCGGGGAGGCAGGCTAGCACAGATACGCAGTATTTT
CASSPPGRQASTDTQYF
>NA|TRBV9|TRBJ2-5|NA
TGTGCCAGCAGCGTAGTGGAAGCGTGGTCTTTCCAAGAGACCCAGTACTTC
CASSVVEAWSFQETQYF
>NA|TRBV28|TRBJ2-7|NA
TGTGCCAGCAGTCCAGAACTTCCTTTGCAGTACTTC
CASSPELPLQYF
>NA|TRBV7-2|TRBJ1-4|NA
TGTGCCAGCAGCTTGGAAGGGGGAGCTAATGAAAAACTGTTTTTT
CASSLEGGANEKLFF
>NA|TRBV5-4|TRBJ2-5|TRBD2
TGTGCCAGCAGCGGGACTAGCGGGAGGGAGACCCAGTACTTC
CASSGTSGRETQYF
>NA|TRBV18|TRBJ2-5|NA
TGTGCCAGCTCACCGACCGGGCCAGGCCAAGAGACCCAGTACTTC
CASSPTGPGQETQYF
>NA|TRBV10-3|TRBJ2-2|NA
TGTGCCATCCACCAAGCGGGCAGTCCCACCGGGGAGCTGTTTTTT
CAIHQAGSPTGELFF
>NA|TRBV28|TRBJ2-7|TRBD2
TGTGCCAGCAGTTTATCCGGACTAGCGGTAGGTTACGAGCAGTACTTC
CASSLSGLAVGYEQYF
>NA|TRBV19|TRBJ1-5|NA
TGTGCCAGTAGTCAGGTTGGAGGGGGTCAGCCCCAGCATTTT
CASSQVGGGQPQHF
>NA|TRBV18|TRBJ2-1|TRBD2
TGTGCCAGCTCACCACTCAAGCGGGAGAACGGCAATGAGCAGTTCTTC
CASSPLKRENGNEQFF
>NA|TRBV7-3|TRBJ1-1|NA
TGTGCCAGCAGCCGTACAAGCGACACTGAAGCTTTCTTT
CASSRTSDTEAFF
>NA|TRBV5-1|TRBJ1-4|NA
TGCGCCAGTAGGGCCGGCTCCGGGGAAAAACTGTTTTTT
CASRAGSGEKLFF
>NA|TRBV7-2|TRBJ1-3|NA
TGTGCCAGCAGCTTATGGGGAATTAGAAACACCATATATTTT
CASSLWGIRNTIYF
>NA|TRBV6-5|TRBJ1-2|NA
TGTGCCAGCAGTTACTCGGGCTATGGCTACACCTTC
CASSYSGYGYTF
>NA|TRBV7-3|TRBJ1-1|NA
TGTGCCAGCAGCTTTAAGGGTGGAGGGACGGACACTGAAGCTTTCTTT
CASSFKGGGTDTEAFF
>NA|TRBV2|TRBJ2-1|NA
TGTGCCACAAGGGGGACTGGGGTGGGAGAGCAGTTCTTC
CATRGTGVGEQFF
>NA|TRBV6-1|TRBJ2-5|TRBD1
TGTGCCAGCAGACCACGACAGGGTATGGGCGAGACCCAGTACTTC
CASRPRQGMGETQYF
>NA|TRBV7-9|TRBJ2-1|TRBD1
TGTGCCAGCAGCTTAGCGCAGGGGGTAAAGGAGCAGTTCTTC
CASSLAQGVKEQFF
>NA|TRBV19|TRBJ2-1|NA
TGTGCCAGTAGTGGGGTTTCCTACAATGAGCAGTTCTTC
CASSGVSYNEQFF
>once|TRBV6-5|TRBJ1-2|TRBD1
TGTGCCAGCAAAGGACAGGGGGGGACTGACTATGGCTACACCTTC
CASKGQGGTDYGYTF
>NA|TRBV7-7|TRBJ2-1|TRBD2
TGTGCTAGCAGCTTAGTGGCGGGAGTAGGTAATGAGCAGTTCTTC
CASSLVAGVGNEQFF
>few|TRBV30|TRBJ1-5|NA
TGTGCCTGGAGTGTAAACTCACGTGGGCCCCAGCATTTT
CAWSVNSRGPQHF
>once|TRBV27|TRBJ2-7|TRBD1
TGTGCCAGCACCTTAAAGCCTGGGACAGGGACCTACGAGCAGTACTTC
CASTLKPGTGTYEQYF
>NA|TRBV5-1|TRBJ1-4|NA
TGCGCCAGCAGCTACGCCGGGACGAGAGAAAAACTGTTTTTT
CASSYAGTREKLFF
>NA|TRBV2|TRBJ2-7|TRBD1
TGTGCCAGCAGGATGGACAGGGACCTTAACCCCTACGAGCAGTACTTC
CASRMDRDLNPYEQYF
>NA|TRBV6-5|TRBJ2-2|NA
TGTGCCAGCAGGCACAGACGGGACACCGGGGAGCTGTTTTTT
CASRHRRDTGELFF
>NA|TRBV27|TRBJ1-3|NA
TGTGCCAGCAGGGAGGGCGCCTCTGGAAACACCATATATTTT
CASREGASGNTIYF
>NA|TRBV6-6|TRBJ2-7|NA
TGTGCCAGCAGTTATATGGCAGGCTCCTACGAGCAGTACTTC
CASSYMAGSYEQYF
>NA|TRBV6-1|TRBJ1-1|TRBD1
TGTGCCAGCAGCAAGGACAGGGGGCTCACTGAAGCTTTCTTT
CASSKDRGLTEAFF
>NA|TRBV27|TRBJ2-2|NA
TGTGCCAGCTGCCTGGTTCCGGGGAAAGGGGACACCGGGGAGCTGTTTTTT
CASCLVPGKGDTGELFF
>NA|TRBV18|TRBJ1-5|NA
TGTGCCAGTTCAAGGGGCGAGAATCAGCCCCAGCATTTT
CASSRGENQPQHF